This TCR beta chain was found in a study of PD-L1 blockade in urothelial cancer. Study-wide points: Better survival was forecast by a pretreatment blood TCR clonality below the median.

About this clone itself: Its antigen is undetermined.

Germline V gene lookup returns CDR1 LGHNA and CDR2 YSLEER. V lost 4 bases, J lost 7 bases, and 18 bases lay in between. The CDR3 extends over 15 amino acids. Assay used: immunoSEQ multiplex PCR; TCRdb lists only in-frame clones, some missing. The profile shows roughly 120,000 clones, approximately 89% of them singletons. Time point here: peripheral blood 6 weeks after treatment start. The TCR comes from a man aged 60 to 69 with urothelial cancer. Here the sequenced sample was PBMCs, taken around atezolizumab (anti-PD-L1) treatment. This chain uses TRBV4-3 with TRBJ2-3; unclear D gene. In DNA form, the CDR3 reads TGCGCCAGCAGCCCTGACTGGATTACCGTAAATACGCAGTATTTT. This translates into CASSPDWITVNTQYF.